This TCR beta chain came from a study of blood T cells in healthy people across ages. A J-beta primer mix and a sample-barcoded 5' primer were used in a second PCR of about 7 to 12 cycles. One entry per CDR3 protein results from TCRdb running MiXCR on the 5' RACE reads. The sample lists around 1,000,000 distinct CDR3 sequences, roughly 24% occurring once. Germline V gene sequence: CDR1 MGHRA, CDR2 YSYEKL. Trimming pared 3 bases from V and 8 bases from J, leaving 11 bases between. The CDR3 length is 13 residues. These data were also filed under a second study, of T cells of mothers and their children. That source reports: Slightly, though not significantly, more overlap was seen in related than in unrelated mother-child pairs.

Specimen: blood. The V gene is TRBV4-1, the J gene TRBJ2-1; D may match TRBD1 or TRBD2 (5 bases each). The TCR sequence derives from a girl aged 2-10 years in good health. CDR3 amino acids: CASSHPMGDEQFF. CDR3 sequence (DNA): TGCGCCAGCAGCCACCCCATGGGGGATGAGCAGTTCTTC.